This T cell receptor beta chain was recovered during a study of blood T cells in healthy people across ages. PBMCs numbering at least 6.5 million were isolated per sample. The germline V gene has CDR1 SEHNR and CDR2 FQNEAQ (reference sequence). V lost 5 bases, J lost 0 bases, and 12 bases lay in between. There are 15 residues in the CDR3. This clonotype was detected a few times. Its antigen is unidentified. Overall study results and limits: Unsorted PBMCs blocked a conclusive comparison of naive and antigen-experienced cells. Per-million-T-cell TCR beta diversity fell roughly linearly with age.

Combining a sample-barcoded 5' primer with a J-beta primer mix, a second PCR ran for about 6 to 11 cycles. TCRdb used MiXCR to reprocess the 5' RACE reads, holding one entry per CDR3 protein. The repertoire holds around 1,700,000 distinct CDR3 sequences, with about 28% as singletons. J is TRBJ2-3 and V is TRBV7-9, with a weak D call TRBD2 (5 bases). Sequenced material: blood. This sequence was found in a young woman in good health. The CDR3 DNA reads TGTGCCAGCAGCCCTCGGGAACAGAGCACAGATACGCAGTATTTT. Translating it yields CASSPREQSTDTQYF.